This entry concerns a single T cell receptor (beta chain). Antigen specificity is unknown. V was pared by 0 bases and J by 0 bases, with 3 bases of the junction left unmatched. CDR1 is SGHNT and CDR2 is YYREEE in the germline V gene (reference sequence). CDR3 size: 15 residues. The data belong to a study of CD4 T cells in relation to SARS-CoV-2 and coronaviruses. Unexposed donor CD4+ T cells date from about 2011-2018, before the COVID-19 pandemic. After about ten days of culture, CD4+ T cells were isolated. Some clones are missing from TCRdb's copy, which holds only in-frame ones; the method was immunoSEQ multiplex PCR. The sample includes some 21,000 clones, just over 75% of them seen just once.

What was sequenced was CD4+ T cells from PBMCs, cultured in vitro. This sequence joins TRBV5-4 and TRBJ2-7; 7 bases are shared with TRBD1. The sequence was obtained from a human donor in good health. The CDR3 DNA is TGTGCCAGCAGCTTGGACAGGGGCAGCTCCTACGAGCAGTACTTC. Translation: CASSLDRGSSYEQYF.